These T cell receptor beta chains were read from a single sample in a study of regulatory T cells in long-lasting Graves disease. TCRdb used MiXCR to reprocess the multiplex PCR reads, holding one entry per CDR3 protein. The sample yields 350,000 to 500,000 distinct CDR3 sequences, roughly 17% seen once. The same data also went into a second study, on T cells in Graves' hyperthyroidism and ophthalmopathy.

The specimen was peripheral blood mononuclear cells (PBMCs), collected at new diagnosis, from a patient treated with antithyroid drugs. The receptors were gathered from a woman aged 18-29 years with Graves disease. Both conserved end residues are part of each CDR3. Each record gives: J gene, clone size, CDR3 length, V gene, D gene, CDR3 protein, CDR3 DNA. A D gene is named only where the DNA matches it firmly. A row's size may be missing; if present it is once, few, many or a size class.

TRBJ1-1 many 13 TRBV12-3/TRBV12-4 . CASRIDRPTEAFF TGTGCCAGCAGGATTGACAGACCCACTGAAGCTTTCTTT
TRBJ2-1 . 14 TRBV11-2 . CASMAKHSYSEQFF TGTGCCAGCATGGCGAAGCACTCCTACAGTGAGCAGTTCTTC
TRBJ2-3 . 13 TRBV28 . CASISPQTDTQYF TGTGCCAGCATCTCGCCTCAAACAGATACGCAGTATTTT
TRBJ1-1 many 14 TRBV28 . CATIRGAMNTEAFF TGTGCCACCATTCGCGGGGCCATGAACACTGAAGCTTTCTTT
TRBJ2-7 many 12 TRBV2 TRBD2 CASLGLDYEQYF TGTGCCAGCCTGGGACTAGACTACGAGCAGTACTTC
TRBJ2-7 . 12 TRBV10-3 . CAISGPYSEQYF TGTGCCATCAGTGGCCCGTATAGTGAGCAGTACTTC
TRBJ1-2 many 19 TRBV28 TRBD1 CASSSYGRDRPGSYYGYTF TGTGCCAGCAGTTCGTACGGCCGGGACAGACCAGGGAGCTACTATGGCTACACCTTC
TRBJ2-3 many 15 TRBV20-1 . CSAREWGAGTDTQYF TGCAGTGCTAGAGAGTGGGGAGCGGGCACAGATACGCAGTATTTT
TRBJ2-3 few 12 TRBV5-6 . CASNPQGDTQYF TGTGCCAGCAACCCTCAGGGAGATACGCAGTATTTT
TRBJ2-3 many 16 TRBV7-9 . CASSLGLGRVTDTQYF TGTGCCAGCAGCTTGGGGCTGGGCAGGGTCACAGATACGCAGTATTTT
TRBJ2-7 . 17 TRBV18 TRBD2 CASSPRVAGVGRDEQYF TGTGCCAGCTCACCACGAGTAGCGGGAGTAGGGCGCGACGAGCAGTACTTC
TRBJ2-2 few 14 TRBV12-3/TRBV12-4 TRBD1 CASKTGTDTGELFF TGTGCCAGCAAAACCGGGACAGACACCGGGGAGCTGTTTTTT
TRBJ2-5 many 14 TRBV7-2 . CASSLGLGPRAQYF TGTGCCAGCAGCTTAGGACTAGGACCGAGGGCCCAGTACTTC
TRBJ1-1 few 17 TRBV6-1 . CASKIDRTTMGNTEAFF TGTGCCAGCAAAATAGACAGAACGACTATGGGGAACACTGAAGCTTTCTTT
TRBJ1-5 . 15 TRBV20-1 . CSAETGVGSNQPQHF TGCAGTGCAGAAACGGGAGTTGGTAGCAATCAGCCCCAGCATTTT
TRBJ2-1 many 13 TRBV20-1 . CSARESSYNEQFF TGCAGTGCTAGGGAGAGCTCCTACAATGAGCAGTTCTTC
TRBJ2-1 . 14 TRBV7-3 TRBD2 CASSTGLAGDEQFF TGTGCCAGCAGCACCGGACTAGCGGGAGATGAGCAGTTCTTC
TRBJ1-5 many 15 TRBV2 TRBD1 CASSEFGQANQPQHF TGTGCCAGCAGTGAATTTGGACAGGCGAATCAGCCCCAGCATTTT
TRBJ2-3 many 15 TRBV7-9 . CASSFLFDPRKTQYF TGTGCCAGCAGCTTCCTCTTCGACCCTAGGAAGACGCAGTATTTT
TRBJ2-7 many 14 TRBV27 . CASSPNGGSYEQYF TGTGCCAGCAGTCCAAACGGGGGCTCCTACGAGCAGTACTTC
TRBJ1-2 . 14 TRBV28 . CASSSTEENYGYTF TGTGCCAGCAGTTCGACAGAGGAAAACTATGGCTACACCTTC
TRBJ2-5 . 15 TRBV19 . CASSIGILSGETQYF TGTGCCAGTAGTATTGGGATCTTATCCGGGGAGACCCAGTACTTC
TRBJ2-2 few 15 TRBV5-1 TRBD2 CASSHISGSAGELFF TGCGCCAGCAGCCATATTAGCGGGAGCGCCGGGGAGCTGTTTTTT
TRBJ2-7 . 14 TRBV3-1 . CASSRNSISYEQYF TGTGCCAGCAGCCGGAATAGTATCTCCTACGAGCAGTACTTC
TRBJ2-1 many 12 TRBV28 . CATSAEYNEQFF TGTGCCACATCTGCGGAATACAATGAGCAGTTCTTC
TRBJ2-1 many 13 TRBV29-1 . CSVDWGAGNEQFF TGCAGCGTTGATTGGGGGGCGGGGAATGAGCAGTTCTTC
TRBJ2-1 many 13 TRBV18 . CASSPPAGNEQFF TGTGCCAGCTCACCACCGGCGGGCAATGAGCAGTTCTTC
TRBJ2-3 many 17 TRBV28 TRBD2 CASSLTAGGPFTDTQYF TGTGCCAGCAGTTTAACAGCGGGAGGCCCCTTCACAGATACGCAGTATTTT
TRBJ2-7 many 13 TRBV11-3 . CASSIISTYEQYF TGTGCCAGCAGCATAATCTCCACCTACGAGCAGTACTTC
TRBJ2-2 . 15 TRBV19 . CASELGLTQTGELFF TGTGCCAGTGAACTGGGGCTGACCCAGACCGGGGAGCTGTTTTTT
TRBJ2-1 once 12 TRBV6-2/TRBV6-3 . CASVGLANEQFF TGTGCCAGCGTGGGCCTAGCCAATGAGCAGTTCTTC
TRBJ1-2 . 12 TRBV20-1 TRBD1 CSARDRDYGYTF TGCAGTGCTAGGGACAGGGACTATGGCTACACCTTC
TRBJ1-2 many 16 TRBV7-2 . CASSLPPGRNAYGYTF TGTGCCAGCAGCTTACCCCCTGGCAGGAACGCCTATGGCTACACCTTC
TRBJ2-1 many 18 TRBV20-1 TRBD2 CSAIGLAGTIGGYNEQFF TGCAGTGCTATAGGACTAGCGGGAACAATTGGTGGCTACAATGAGCAGTTCTTC
TRBJ2-7 . 11 TRBV20-1 . CSARDFQEQYF TGCAGTGCCCGGGACTTCCAAGAGCAGTACTTC
TRBJ1-2 many 14 TRBV2 . CASSEVAGNYGYTF TGTGCCAGCAGTGAGGTTGCAGGGAACTATGGCTACACCTTC